Included here is one T cell receptor (beta chain) sequence, with context. The sample belongs to a study of beta chain features in type 1 diabetes. This CDR3 spans 15 amino acids. The entirety of the isolated RNA underwent reverse transcription, so expressed TCRB transcripts were sequenced. Sequenced by immunoSEQ multiplex PCR; TCRdb stores in-frame clones only, minus some. The sample has about 350,000 clones, roughly 21% seen once. This clonotype originated in a woman between 18 and 30 years old in good health. The gene calls are TRBV1 and TRBJ2-1; the tabulated D call, TRBD2, remains unverified against the DNA. TRBV1 is an annotated pseudogene. Sequencing used naive CD4+ T cells from blood. CDR3 coding DNA: TGCACCAGCAGCCCGATGGGTAGCGGCTACAATGAGCAGTTCTTC. Translated, it gives CTSSPMGSGYNEQFF.